A selection of T cell receptor beta chains follows, all from one sample in a study of monozygotic twins with cystic fibrosis. Measured with immunoSEQ multiplex PCR; TCRdb has only the in-frame clones, and not every one. The data contain 20,000 or so clones, about 97% of them singletons. The sample was blood. These receptors came from a woman in her thirties with cystic fibrosis. The CDR3 runs from the conserved cysteine through the conserved F or W. A D gene is named only where the DNA matches it firmly. Part of the rows lack a size; the others show once, few, many or a class for expanded clones.

D gene | J gene | clone size | V gene | CDR3 protein | CDR3 DNA
TRBD2 | TRBJ2-7 | NA | TRBV7-9 | CASSLGGGLEQYF | TGTGCCAGCAGCCTCGGCGGGGGTCTCGAGCAGTACTTC
NA | TRBJ1-1 | NA | TRBV7-9 | CASSYERRTEAFF | TGTGCCAGCAGCTACGAAAGGCGTACTGAAGCTTTCTTT
TRBD2 | TRBJ2-3 | NA | TRBV6-4 | CASSEGGGTDTQYF | TGTGCCAGCAGTGAAGGCGGGGGGACAGATACGCAGTATTTT
TRBD1 | TRBJ2-7 | NA | TRBV2 | CASQRQGPYEQYF | TGTGCCAGCCAAAGACAGGGTCCCTACGAGCAGTACTTC
NA | TRBJ1-4 | NA | TRBV9 | CASSVNRGTNEKLFF | TGTGCCAGCAGCGTAAATAGGGGGACTAATGAAAAACTGTTTTTT
TRBD1 | TRBJ2-3 | NA | TRBV6-1 | CASSDRDRFKDTQYF | TGTGCCAGCAGTGACCGGGACAGGTTTAAAGATACGCAGTATTTT
NA | TRBJ1-3 | NA | TRBV7-2 | CASSPSISAGNTIYF | TGTGCCAGCAGCCCCTCCATCTCAGCTGGAAACACCATATATTTT
TRBD1 | TRBJ2-3 | once | TRBV14 | CASSVRQGWETDTQYF | TGTGCCAGCAGCGTCCGACAGGGATGGGAGACAGATACGCAGTATTTT
NA | TRBJ2-7 | NA | TRBV2 | CASSEGAGPTYEQYF | TGTGCCAGCAGTGAAGGGGCAGGGCCTACCTACGAGCAGTACTTC
NA | TRBJ1-1 | few | TRBV9 | CASSLRDRGTEAFF | TGTGCCAGCAGCCTGAGGGACCGTGGCACTGAAGCTTTCTTT
NA | TRBJ2-7 | NA | TRBV7-9 | CASGTSPYEQYF | TGTGCCAGCGGGACAAGTCCCTACGAGCAGTACTTC
TRBD2 | TRBJ2-2 | NA | TRBV23-1 | CASSQGGVPPNTGELFF | TGCGCCAGCAGTCAAGGGGGGGTCCCCCCGAACACCGGGGAGCTGTTTTTT
TRBD2 | TRBJ2-3 | NA | TRBV7-9 | CASSKGLAGVTDTQYF | TGTGCCAGCAGCAAGGGACTAGCGGGGGTTACAGATACGCAGTATTTT
NA | TRBJ2-7 | NA | TRBV4-1 | CASSQEDHEQYF | TGCGCCAGCAGCCAAGAGGACCACGAGCAGTACTTC
NA | TRBJ1-2 | once | TRBV6-1 | CASRGGGSHYGYTF | TGTGCCAGCAGGGGCGGGGGCTCTCACTATGGCTACACCTTC
TRBD2 | TRBJ2-1 | NA | TRBV7-9 | CASTPLAGGEIFF | TGTGCCAGCACCCCCCTAGCGGGGGGGGAAATATTCTTC
TRBD1 | TRBJ2-3 | NA | TRBV29-1 | CSVNRDSATDTQYF | TGCAGCGTCAACCGGGACAGCGCCACAGATACGCAGTATTTT
NA | TRBJ1-2 | NA | TRBV7-8 | CASSLTGEAVYGYTF | TGTGCCAGCAGCCTGACGGGGGAGGCGGTCTATGGCTACACCTTC
NA | TRBJ2-7 | NA | TRBV18 | CASSPPREVYEQYF | TGTGCCAGCTCACCACCCAGGGAGGTCTACGAGCAGTACTTC
NA | TRBJ2-5 | NA | TRBV18 | CASSPPQAGGKTQYF | TGTGCCAGCTCACCGCCCCAAGCGGGTGGAAAGACCCAGTACTTC
NA | TRBJ2-1 | once | TRBV4-1 | CASSHLGLRALYNEQFF | TGCGCCAGCAGCCACCTAGGGTTGCGGGCGCTTTACAATGAGCAGTTCTTC
NA | TRBJ2-1 | once | TRBV7-2 | CASSLAFGGNYNEQFF | TGTGCCAGCAGCTTAGCTTTTGGGGGGAACTACAATGAGCAGTTCTTC
NA | TRBJ2-1 | NA | TRBV4-3 | CASSPSDLSYNEQFF | TGCGCCAGCAGCCCAAGTGACCTCTCCTACAATGAGCAGTTCTTC
NA | TRBJ1-2 | NA | TRBV7-9 | CASSLVASLGYGYTF | TGTGCCAGCAGCTTAGTTGCTAGTTTGGGCTATGGCTACACCTTC
NA | TRBJ2-6 | NA | TRBV18 | CASSPQHPGTSGANVLTF | TGTGCCAGCTCACCACAACACCCAGGGACCTCTGGGGCCAACGTCCTGACTTTC
NA | TRBJ2-3 | NA | TRBV15 | CATSRDTGVGDTQYF | TGTGCCACCAGCAGAGATACCGGGGTTGGAGATACGCAGTATTTT
TRBD2 | TRBJ2-1 | NA | TRBV13 | CASSLGLAGGLTNEQFF | TGTGCCAGCAGCTTAGGCCTGGCGGGGGGCCTAACTAATGAGCAGTTCTTC
NA | TRBJ2-3 | NA | TRBV12-5 | CASTVSTDTQYF | TGTGCTAGTACGGTGAGCACAGATACGCAGTATTTT
TRBD2 | TRBJ2-3 | NA | TRBV2 | CASSRSTSGFSTTDTQYF | TGTGCCAGCAGCCGCTCGACTAGCGGATTCTCCACCACAGATACGCAGTATTTT
NA | TRBJ1-2 | once | TRBV20-1 | CSARDLGRYTF | TGCAGTGCTAGAGATCTCGGAAGGTACACCTTC
NA | TRBJ2-1 | NA | TRBV28 | CASSSAKKRYNEQFF | TGTGCCTCCTCCTCGGCGAAAAAACGTTACAATGAGCAGTTCTTC
NA | TRBJ2-3 | NA | TRBV5-1 | CASSLVGTTDTQYF | TGCGCCAGCAGCTTGGTCGGGACCACAGATACGCAGTATTTT
NA | TRBJ2-7 | NA | TRBV28 | CASSFVGGGRVF | TGTGCCAGCAGTTTTGTGGGAGGAGGAAGGGTCTTC
NA | TRBJ1-1 | NA | TRBV2 | CASGPGRNAEAFF | TGTGCCAGCGGGCCCGGACGAAACGCTGAAGCTTTCTTT
NA | TRBJ1-2 | NA | TRBV2 | CASSELVLPRGGYTF | TGTGCCAGCAGTGAACTGGTTCTTCCGAGGGGTGGCTACACCTTC
NA | TRBJ2-1 | once | TRBV9 | CASSAQGIPHNEQFF | TGTGCCAGCAGCGCGCAGGGGATCCCTCACAATGAGCAGTTCTTC
TRBD2 | TRBJ2-3 | once | TRBV6-4 | CASSEKRGGTDTQYF | TGTGCCAGCAGTGAAAAGCGGGGGGGCACAGATACGCAGTATTTT
TRBD1 | TRBJ1-5 | NA | TRBV29-1 | CSVRQGAGQPQHF | TGCAGCGTCAGACAGGGGGCCGGTCAGCCCCAGCATTTT
TRBD1 | TRBJ1-1 | NA | TRBV5-1 | CASTTGGTEAFF | TGCGCCAGCACGACAGGGGGCACTGAAGCTTTCTTT
NA | TRBJ2-1 | NA | TRBV28 | CASRDAFRSYNEQFF | TGTGCCAGCAGGGACGCTTTTCGCTCCTACAATGAGCAGTTCTTC
NA | TRBJ1-5 | NA | TRBV16 | CASSSASLGNQPQHF | TGTGCCAGCAGTTCGGCTAGTTTGGGCAATCAGCCCCAGCATTTT
TRBD2 | TRBJ2-1 | NA | TRBV9 | CASSVGTAGVLNEQFF | TGTGCCAGCAGCGTAGGGACAGCGGGGGTACTCAATGAGCAGTTCTTC
TRBD1 | TRBJ1-1 | NA | TRBV4-1 | CASSLGGQGVVEAFF | TGCGCCAGCAGCCTAGGGGGACAGGGGGTAGTTGAAGCTTTCTTT
TRBD1 | TRBJ1-2 | NA | TRBV5-4 | CASSSRQGRIAAEWRAF | TGTGCCAGCAGCTCGCGACAGGGGAGGATAGCGGCCGAATGGAGGGCCTTC
NA | TRBJ1-5 | few | TRBV23-1 | CASSHPCQPQHF | TGCGCCAGCAGTCACCCCTGCCAGCCCCAGCATTTT
NA | TRBJ2-7 | NA | TRBV7-2 | CASSLAGFSYEQYF | TGTGCCAGCAGCTTAGCGGGGTTCTCCTACGAGCAGTACTTC
NA | TRBJ2-7 | NA | TRBV13 | CASSSLSIYEQYF | TGTGCCAGCAGCTCCCTATCTATCTACGAGCAGTACTTC
NA | TRBJ1-5 | few | TRBV27 | CASSFLQNQPQHF | TGTGCCAGCAGTTTCCTACAGAATCAGCCCCAGCATTTT